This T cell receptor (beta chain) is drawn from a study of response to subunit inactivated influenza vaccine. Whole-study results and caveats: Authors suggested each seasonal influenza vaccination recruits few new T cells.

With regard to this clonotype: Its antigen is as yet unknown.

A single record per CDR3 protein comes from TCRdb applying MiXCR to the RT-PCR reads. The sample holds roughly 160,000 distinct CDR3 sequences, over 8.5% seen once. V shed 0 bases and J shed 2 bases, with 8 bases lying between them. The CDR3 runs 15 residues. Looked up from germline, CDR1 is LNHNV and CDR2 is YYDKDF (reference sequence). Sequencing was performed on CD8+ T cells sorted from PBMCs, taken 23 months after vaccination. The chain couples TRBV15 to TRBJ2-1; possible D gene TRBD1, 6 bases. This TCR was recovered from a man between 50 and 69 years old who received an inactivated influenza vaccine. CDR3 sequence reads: CATSREQGTYNEQFF. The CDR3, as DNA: TGTGCCACCAGCAGAGAGCAGGGGACCTACAATGAGCAGTTCTTC.